The TCR beta chain described here comes from a study of blood T cell repertoires in COVID-19. On the study more broadly: Sites in the United States, Italy and Spain provided acute and convalescent COVID-19 samples. The cDNA or gDNA used as material had been derived from T cells, B-cell-depleted T cells, or PBMCs.

Original methodology: Estimated nucleated cell counts came from reference gene primer amplification. Profiling relied on immunoSEQ multiplex PCR, and the TCRdb table lists in-frame clones only, not all of them. V and J calls and clone size are as listed in that table; D and trimming were resolved from the DNA. The sample has tens of thousands of clones, around nine tenths seen once. This receptor was taken from a human donor in a cohort sampled during active COVID-19. The material sequenced was peripheral blood.

CDR3 residues: CASSLDRPSSYEQYF. CDR3 DNA: TGTGCCAGCAGCTTAGACAGGCCGAGCTCCTACGAGCAGTACTTC. This chain connects TRBV6-2 or TRBV6-3 to TRBJ2-7; TRBD1 is a possible D gene (6 bases). V was clipped by 6 bases and J by 0 bases, with 15 bases between them. The CDR3 length is 15 residues. Germline lookup yields CDR1 MNHEY and CDR2 SVGEGT.